This T cell receptor beta chain was profiled in a study of blood T cell repertoires in COVID-19. Study-wide context: PBMCs, B-cell-depleted T cells, or T cells were the source of the cDNA or gDNA that made up the material.

Allocation to cohorts depended on clinical history reported by the participants. The CDR3 totals 13 residues. V gave up 2 bases and J gave up 3 bases, with 10 bases separating them. Germline lookup yields CDR1 GTSNPN and CDR2 SVGIG (reference sequence). The data were produced by immunoSEQ multiplex PCR, yet TCRdb's version contains in-frame clones alone and is incomplete. The sample contains over 130,000 clones, approximately 87% of which appear only once. The chain uses TRBV30 and TRBJ2-5; TRBD2 is a possible D gene (6 bases). The receptor was derived from a man in his forties or fifties in a cohort exposed to, infected with or recovered from COVID-19 (not recorded which). Sequencing used PBMCs or T cells enriched from blood (not recorded which). The CDR3 coding sequence is TGTGCCTGGAGTCGACTAGGGGAAGAGACCCAGTACTTC. Amino acids: CAWSRLGEETQYF.